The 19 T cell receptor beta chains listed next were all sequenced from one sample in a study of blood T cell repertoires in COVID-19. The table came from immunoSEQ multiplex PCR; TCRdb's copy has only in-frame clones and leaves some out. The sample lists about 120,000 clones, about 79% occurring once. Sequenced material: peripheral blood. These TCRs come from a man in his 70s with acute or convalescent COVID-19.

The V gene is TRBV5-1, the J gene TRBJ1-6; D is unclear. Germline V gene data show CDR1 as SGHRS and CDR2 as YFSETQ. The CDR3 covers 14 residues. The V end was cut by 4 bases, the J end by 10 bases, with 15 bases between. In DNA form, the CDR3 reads TGCGCCAGCAGCATTGGTACAGAAAAATCACCCCTCCACTTT. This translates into CASSIGTEKSPLHF.

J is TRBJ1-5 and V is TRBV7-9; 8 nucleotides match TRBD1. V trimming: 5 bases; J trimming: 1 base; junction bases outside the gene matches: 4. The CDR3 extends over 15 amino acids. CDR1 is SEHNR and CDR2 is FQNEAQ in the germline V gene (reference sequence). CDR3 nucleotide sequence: TGTGCCAGCAGCCTGACAGGGGACAGCAATCAGCCCCAGCATTTT. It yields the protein CASSLTGDSNQPQHF. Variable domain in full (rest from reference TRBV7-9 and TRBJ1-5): DTGVSQNPRHKITKRGQNVTFRCDPISEHNRLYWYRQTLGQGPEFLTYFQNEAQLEKSRLLSDRFSAERPKGSFSTLEIQRTEQGDSAMYLCASSLTGDSNQPQHFGDGTRLSIL.

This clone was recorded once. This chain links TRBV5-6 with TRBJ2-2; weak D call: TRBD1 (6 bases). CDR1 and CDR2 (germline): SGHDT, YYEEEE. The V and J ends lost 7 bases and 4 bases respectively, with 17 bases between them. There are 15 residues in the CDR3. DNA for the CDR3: TGTGCCAGCGGCACAACCCTAGGGGGCACCGGGGAGCTGTTTTTT. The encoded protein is CASGTTLGGTGELFF.

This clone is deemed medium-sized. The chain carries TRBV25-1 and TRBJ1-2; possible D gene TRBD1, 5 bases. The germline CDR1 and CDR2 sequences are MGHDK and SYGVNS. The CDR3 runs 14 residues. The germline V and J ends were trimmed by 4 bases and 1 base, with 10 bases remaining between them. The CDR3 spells CASSGTNHNYGYTF. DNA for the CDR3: TGTGCCAGCAGTGGGACAAACCATAACTATGGCTACACCTTC.

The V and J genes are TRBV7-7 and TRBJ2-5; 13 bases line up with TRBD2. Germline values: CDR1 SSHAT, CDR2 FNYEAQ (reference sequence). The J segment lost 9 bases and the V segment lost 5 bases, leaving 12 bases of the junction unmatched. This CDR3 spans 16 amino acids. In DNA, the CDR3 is TGTGCCAGCAGCCTCAGTCCCTTACTAGCGGGGGGGTCCCAGTACTTC. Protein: CASSLSPLLAGGSQYF.

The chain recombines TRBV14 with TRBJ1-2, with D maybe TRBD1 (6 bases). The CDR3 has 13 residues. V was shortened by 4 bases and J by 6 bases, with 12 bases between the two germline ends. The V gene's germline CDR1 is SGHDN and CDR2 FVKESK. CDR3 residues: CASSLGGANGYTF. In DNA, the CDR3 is TGTGCCAGCAGCCTCGGGGGGGCAAATGGCTACACCTTC.

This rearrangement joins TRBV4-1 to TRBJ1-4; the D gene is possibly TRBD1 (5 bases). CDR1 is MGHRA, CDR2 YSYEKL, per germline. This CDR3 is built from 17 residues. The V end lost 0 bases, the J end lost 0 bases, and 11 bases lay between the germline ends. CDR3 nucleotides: TGCGCCAGCAGCCAAGATTCGGACATAGCAACTAATGAAAAACTGTTTTTT. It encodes CASSQDSDIATNEKLFF.

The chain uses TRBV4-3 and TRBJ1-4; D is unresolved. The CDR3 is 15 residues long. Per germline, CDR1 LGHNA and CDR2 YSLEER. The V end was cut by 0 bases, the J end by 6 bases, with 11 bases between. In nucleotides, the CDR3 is TGCGCCAGCAGCCAAGATAATTCCCTGTATGAAAAACTGTTTTTT. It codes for CASSQDNSLYEKLFF.

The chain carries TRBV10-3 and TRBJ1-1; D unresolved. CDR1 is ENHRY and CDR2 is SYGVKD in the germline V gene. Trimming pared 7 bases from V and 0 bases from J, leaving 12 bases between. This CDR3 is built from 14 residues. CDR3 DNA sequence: TGTGCCATCACTCCGGAACTAATGAACACTGAAGCTTTCTTT. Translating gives CAITPELMNTEAFF.

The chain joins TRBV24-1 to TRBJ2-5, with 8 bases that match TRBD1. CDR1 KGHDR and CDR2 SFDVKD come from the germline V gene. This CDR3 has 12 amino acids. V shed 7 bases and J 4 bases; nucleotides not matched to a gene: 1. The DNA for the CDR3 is TGTGCCACCAGGGACAGGGTAGAGACCCAGTACTTC. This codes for CATRDRVETQYF.

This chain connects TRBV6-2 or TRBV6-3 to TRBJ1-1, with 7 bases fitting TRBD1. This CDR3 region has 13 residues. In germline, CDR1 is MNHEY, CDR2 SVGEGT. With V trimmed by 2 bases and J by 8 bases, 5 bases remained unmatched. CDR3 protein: CASSYHRGTEAFF. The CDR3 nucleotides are TGTGCCAGCAGTTACCACAGGGGCACGGAAGCTTTCTTT.

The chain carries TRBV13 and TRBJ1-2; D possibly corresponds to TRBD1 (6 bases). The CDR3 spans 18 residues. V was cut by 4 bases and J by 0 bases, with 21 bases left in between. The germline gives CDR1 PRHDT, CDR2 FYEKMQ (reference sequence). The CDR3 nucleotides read TGTGCCAGCAGCTCCGACGGACCTTACAGGGAATCTAACTATGGCTACACCTTC. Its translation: CASSSDGPYRESNYGYTF.

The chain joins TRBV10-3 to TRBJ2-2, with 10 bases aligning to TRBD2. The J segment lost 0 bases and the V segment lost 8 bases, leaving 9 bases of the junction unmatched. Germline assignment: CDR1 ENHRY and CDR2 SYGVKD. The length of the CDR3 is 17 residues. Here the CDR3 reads CAILASSGGPNTGELFF. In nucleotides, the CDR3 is TGTGCCATCTTAGCTTCTAGCGGGGGCCCGAACACCGGGGAGCTGTTTTTT.

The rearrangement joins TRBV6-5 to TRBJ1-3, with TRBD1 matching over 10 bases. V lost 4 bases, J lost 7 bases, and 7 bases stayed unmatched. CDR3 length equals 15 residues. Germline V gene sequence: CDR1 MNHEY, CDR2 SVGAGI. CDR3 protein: CASSSRQGARNTIYF. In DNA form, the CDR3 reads TGTGCCAGCAGTTCAAGACAGGGGGCTCGGAACACCATATATTTT.

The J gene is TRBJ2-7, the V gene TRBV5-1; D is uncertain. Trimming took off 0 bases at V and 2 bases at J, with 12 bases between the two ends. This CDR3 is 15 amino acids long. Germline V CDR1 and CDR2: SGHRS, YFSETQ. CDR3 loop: CASSLDGPTTYEQYF. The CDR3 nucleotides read TGCGCCAGCAGCTTGGACGGTCCTACCACCTACGAGCAGTACTTC.

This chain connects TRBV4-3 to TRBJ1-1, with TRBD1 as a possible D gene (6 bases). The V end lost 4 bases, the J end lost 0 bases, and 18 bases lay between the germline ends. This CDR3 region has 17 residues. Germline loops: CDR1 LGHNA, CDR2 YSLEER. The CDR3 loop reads CASSPRVLQGLNTEAFF. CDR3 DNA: TGCGCCAGCAGCCCCAGAGTATTGCAGGGGCTGAACACTGAAGCTTTCTTT.

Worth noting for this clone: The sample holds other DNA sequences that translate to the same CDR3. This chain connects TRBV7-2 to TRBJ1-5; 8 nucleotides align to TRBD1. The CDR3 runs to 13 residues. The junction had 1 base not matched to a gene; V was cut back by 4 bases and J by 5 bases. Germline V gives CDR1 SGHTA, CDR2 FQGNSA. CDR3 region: CASSSQGDQPQHF. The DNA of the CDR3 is TGTGCCAGCAGCTCACAGGGGGATCAGCCCCAGCATTTT.

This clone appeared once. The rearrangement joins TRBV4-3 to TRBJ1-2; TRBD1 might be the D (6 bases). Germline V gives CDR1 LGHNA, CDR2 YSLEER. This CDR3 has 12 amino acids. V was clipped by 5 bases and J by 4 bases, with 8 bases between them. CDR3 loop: CASSSTGYGYTF. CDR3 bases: TGCGCCAGCAGCTCGACAGGCTATGGCTACACCTTC.

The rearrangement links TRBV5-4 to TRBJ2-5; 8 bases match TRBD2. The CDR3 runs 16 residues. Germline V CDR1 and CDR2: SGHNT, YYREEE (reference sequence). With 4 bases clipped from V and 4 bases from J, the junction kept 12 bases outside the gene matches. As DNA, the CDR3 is TGTGCCAGCAGCGTTGTTCCGGGACTAGTTCGAGAGACCCAGTACTTC. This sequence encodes CASSVVPGLVRETQYF.